One sample yielded the 19 T cell receptor beta chains listed below, sequenced in a study of cytomegalovirus exposure and HLA in healthy donors. The PCR was carried out with 60 Vbeta primers and 13 Jbeta primers. Using immunoSEQ multiplex PCR, the repertoire was profiled, and TCRdb retains in-frame clones only, with some absent. The sample shows approximately 190,000 clones, about 81% of them seen only once. Specimen: PBMCs. Every receptor here comes from a woman aged 18-30 years in good health and CMV-seropositive.

The chain carries TRBV4-1 and TRBJ1-1; TRBD1 might be the D (5 bases). The CDR3 length is 14 residues. Germline CDR1 and CDR2: MGHRA and YSYEKL. V dropped 1 base and J dropped 2 bases, with 8 bases sitting between them. CDR3 sequence reads: CASSQAGLNTEAFF. Here the CDR3 DNA reads TGCGCCAGCAGCCAAGCAGGGCTCAACACTGAAGCTTTCTTT.

The chain couples TRBV6-5 to TRBJ1-5; TRBD1 matches 7 bases. J was trimmed by 5 bases and V by 6 bases; bases with no gene match: 4. Germline V CDR1 and CDR2: MNHEY, SVGAGI. The CDR3 spans 13 residues. The CDR3 coding sequence is TGTGCCAGCAGCCGGGGACAGTATCAGCCCCAGCATTTT. It yields the protein CASSRGQYQPQHF.

V and J are TRBV6-1 and TRBJ1-3; 9 bases fit TRBD1. The V segment lost 4 bases and the J segment 6 bases; nucleotides outside the gene matches: 7. This CDR3 comprises 15 residues. Germline V gene lookup returns CDR1 MNHNS and CDR2 SASEGT. The CDR3 spells CASSARGTGKNTIYF. The CDR3, as DNA: TGTGCCAGCAGTGCCCGAGGGACAGGGAAAAACACCATATATTTT.

This chain joins TRBV5-6 and TRBJ1-2; D not certain. The V and J ends lost 4 bases and 7 bases respectively, with 14 bases between them. From germline, CDR1 is SGHDT and CDR2 YYEEEE. This CDR3 is built from 13 residues. This CDR3 is CASSTAGVGGYTF. DNA of the CDR3: TGTGCCAGCAGCACGGCGGGTGTAGGTGGCTACACCTTC.

The chain couples TRBV5-6 to TRBJ1-1; perhaps TRBD1 as D (6 bases). V lost 1 base and J 1 base, leaving 8 bases between the germline ends. The CDR3 covers 14 residues. Germline lookup yields CDR1 SGHDT and CDR2 YYEEEE. The CDR3 nucleotides read TGTGCCAGCAGCTTGATGGACAGGAACACTGAAGCTTTCTTT. This codes for CASSLMDRNTEAFF.

This rearrangement joins TRBV7-9 to TRBJ2-1, with TRBD2 matching over 8 bases. CDR1 SEHNR and CDR2 FQNEAQ come from the germline V gene (reference sequence). Losses at the gene ends were 2 bases for V and 6 bases for J; bases not matched to a gene: 9. The CDR3 runs 16 residues. CDR3 in amino acids: CASSLLMRGASNEQFF. Here the CDR3 DNA reads TGTGCCAGCAGCTTATTAATGCGGGGGGCCAGCAATGAGCAGTTCTTC.

The V gene is TRBV7-2, the J gene TRBJ1-2; D uncertain. Germline V lookup: CDR1 SGHTA, CDR2 FQGNSA. V shed 7 bases and J shed 1 base, with 7 bases lying between them. The CDR3 runs 12 residues. The CDR3 DNA is TGTGCCAGCACATGGAGTAACTATGGCTACACCTTC. Its translation is CASTWSNYGYTF. Full variable domain (rest looked up from reference TRBV7-2 and TRBJ1-2): GAGVSQSPSNKVTEKGKDVELRCDPISGHTALYWYRQSLGQGLEFLIYFQGNSAPDKSGLPSDRFSAERTGGSVSTLTIQRTQQEDSAVYLCASTWSNYGYTFGSGTRLTVV.

This chain links TRBV7-3 with TRBJ2-3, with D tentatively TRBD2 (6 bases). Trimming cost V 5 bases and J 6 bases, with 21 bases left between them. The CDR3 runs 16 residues. Germline assignment: CDR1 SGHTA and CDR2 FQGTGA. CDR3 nucleotide sequence: TGTGCCAGCAGCCTGCAACCGGGACTCAAAGCGGATACGCAGTATTTT. It yields the protein CASSLQPGLKADTQYF.

This clone was observed a single time. This chain connects TRBV7-9 to TRBJ2-1; D perhaps matches TRBD1 (6 bases). This CDR3 has 13 amino acids. The germline V and J ends were trimmed by 5 bases and 4 bases, with 9 bases remaining between them. Germline V gene data show CDR1 as SEHNR and CDR2 as FQNEAQ (reference sequence). The CDR3, as DNA: TGTGCCAGCAGCACCGGACAGTACAATGAGCAGTTCTTC. Its protein is CASSTGQYNEQFF.

The V gene is TRBV9, the J gene TRBJ2-2, with 8 bases fitting TRBD2. CDR3 length equals 14 residues. The V gene end was trimmed by 2 bases and the J gene end by 7 bases; junction bases not matched to a gene: 4. Per the germline V gene, CDR1 is SGDLS and CDR2 is YYNGEE. The CDR3 reads CASSVGRVIGELFF. The CDR3 DNA reads TGTGCCAGCAGCGTCGGGAGGGTAATCGGGGAGCTGTTTTTT.

The chain has TRBV5-5 and TRBJ2-3; D may be TRBD2 (5 bases). The length of the CDR3 is 15 residues. Trimming pared 0 bases from V and 2 bases from J, leaving 10 bases between. Germline V CDR1 and CDR2: SGHKS, YYEKEE (reference sequence). The DNA for the CDR3 is TGTGCCAGCAGCTTGGCTCAGCGGTACACAGATACGCAGTATTTT. This sequence encodes CASSLAQRYTDTQYF.

The V call is TRBV5-6, the J call TRBJ2-7; the D gene is possibly TRBD1 (7 bases). The CDR3 spans 13 residues. Germline V gene lookup returns CDR1 SGHDT and CDR2 YYEEEE. Trimming pared 4 bases from V and 3 bases from J, leaving 11 bases between. CDR3: CASSAGQIYEQYF. Here the CDR3 DNA reads TGTGCCAGCAGCGCGGGACAGATCTACGAGCAGTACTTC.

This clone was recorded once. The CDR3 protein is CASSKRQVSPIYEQYV. CDR3 sequence (DNA): TGTGCCAGCAGCAAGCGACAGGTGAGCCCTATATACGAGCAGTACGTC. V and J are TRBV21-1 and TRBJ2-7; the table's D call of TRBD1 was not tested on the DNA. TRBV21-1 is a pseudogene segment. This CDR3 is 16 amino acids long.

Here the CDR3 reads CASSLGGLNTEAFF. The CDR3 DNA reads as TGTGCCAGCAGCTTAGGCGGGTTGAACACTGAAGCTTTCTTT. The chain combines TRBV7-9 with TRBJ1-1; D is undetermined. V was trimmed by 1 base and J by 0 bases, leaving 6 bases between them. Germline CDR1 is SEHNR and CDR2 is FQNEAQ (reference sequence). There are 14 residues in the CDR3.

The chain has TRBV29-1 and TRBJ2-5; D may be TRBD2 (6 bases). CDR1 SQVTM and CDR2 ANQGSEA come from the germline V gene. The CDR3 length is 12 residues. V lost 6 bases, J lost 2 bases, and 10 bases lay in between. This chain's CDR3 is CSVRAGQETQYF. The CDR3 nucleotides read TGCAGCGTCCGAGCGGGTCAAGAGACCCAGTACTTC.

The chain recombines TRBV5-4 with TRBJ2-7; D perhaps matches TRBD1 (7 bases). This CDR3 comprises 14 residues. Germline CDR1 SGHNT, CDR2 YYREEE (reference sequence). The V end lost 3 bases, the J end lost 2 bases, and 12 bases lay between the germline ends. CDR3 in amino acids: CASSYAGQPYEQYF. CDR3 in DNA: TGTGCCAGCAGCTACGCGGGACAGCCCTACGAGCAGTACTTC.

This clone was seen a single time. The rearrangement uses TRBV7-3 and TRBJ2-4, with D possibly TRBD1 on 5 matching bases. CDR3 length equals 14 residues. Trimming left V 5 bases short and J 6 bases short, with 14 bases between. Germline V gene data show CDR1 as SGHTA and CDR2 as FQGTGA. CDR3 sequence (DNA): TGTGCCAGCAGCCCAAGGGGCCAGGCAAACATTCAGTACTTC. Translating it yields CASSPRGQANIQYF.

This clone showed up just a few times. The chain joins TRBV5-6 to TRBJ2-3; 10 bases map to TRBD2. CDR1 is SGHDT, CDR2 YYEEEE, per germline. V was pared by 3 bases and J by 2 bases, with 6 bases of the junction left unmatched. This CDR3 comprises 16 residues. As DNA, the CDR3 is TGTGCCAGCAGCTCGAAACTAGCGGGGCACACAGATACGCAGTATTTT. This encodes CASSSKLAGHTDTQYF.

Note on this clone: It is unclear where the CDR3 begins or ends on the DNA, so no DNA is shown, and the CDR3 is as TCRdb lists it. The chain employs TRBV21-1 and TRBJ1-2; the table assigns TRBD1, which was not confirmed against the DNA. TRBV21-1 is given as a pseudogene. Both ends counted, the CDR3 spans 16 residues. The chain's CDR3 is CASSKRVGTGSYGYTF.